The 30 T cell receptor beta chains given below trace back to one sample, sequenced in a study of cytomegalovirus exposure and HLA in healthy donors. In the PCR, 60 Vbeta and 13 Jbeta primers were used. Assay: immunoSEQ multiplex PCR; the TCRdb copy retains only in-frame clones and omits some. This sample has about 140,000 clones, with under 85% found just once. The specimen was PBMCs. The receptors come from a man younger than 35 in good health and CMV-seronegative.

This clone was picked up one time. This rearrangement joins TRBV5-1 to TRBJ1-1; the D gene is possibly TRBD1 (6 bases). The CDR3 sequence is 14 residues long. The V gene's germline CDR1 is SGHRS and CDR2 YFSETQ. V was trimmed by 5 bases and J by 1 base, leaving 12 bases between them. The CDR3 sequence: CASRPGTSNTEAFF. The CDR3 coding sequence is TGCGCCAGCAGGCCCGGGACATCGAACACTGAAGCTTTCTTT. The variable domain in full, with the rest retrieved from reference TRBV5-1 and TRBJ1-1, is KAGVTQTPRYLIKTRGQQVTLSCSPISGHRSVSWYQQTPGQGLQFLFEYFSETQRNKGNFPGRFSGRQFSNSRSEMNVSTLELGDSALYLCASRPGTSNTEAFFGQGTRLTVV.

The chain carries TRBV23-1 and TRBJ1-5; the match to TRBD1 covers 9 bases. TRBV23-1 qualifies as an ORF whose function is uncertain. V was pared by 4 bases and J by 7 bases, with 5 bases of the junction left unmatched. The CDR3 is 14 residues long. The chain's CDR3 is CASSRGDRDQPQHF. CDR3 coding DNA: TGCGCCAGCAGTCGAGGGGACAGGGACCAGCCCCAGCATTTT.

The chain couples TRBV6-5 to TRBJ1-6; weak D call: TRBD1 (5 bases). Germline lookup yields CDR1 MNHEY and CDR2 SVGAGI. The CDR3 totals 14 residues. V dropped 6 bases and J dropped 9 bases, with 15 bases sitting between them. Here the CDR3 DNA reads TGTGCCAGCAGCCTCGACAGTAACTTTTCACCCCTCCACTTT. Protein product: CASSLDSNFSPLHF.

The chain couples TRBV2 to TRBJ1-2; D gene uncertain. The CDR3 loop spans 16 amino acids. Germline V gives CDR1 SNHLY, CDR2 FYNNEI. The V end was cut by 0 bases, the J end by 6 bases, with 17 bases between. The CDR3 nucleotides read TGTGCCAGCAGTGAAGCTCTAACGCAGGTGTGGAATGGCTACACCTTC. As protein: CASSEALTQVWNGYTF.

The rearrangement links TRBV5-1 to TRBJ2-2, with TRBD1 as a possible D gene (6 bases). Per the germline V gene, CDR1 is SGHRS and CDR2 is YFSETQ. Trimming took 3 bases from V and 6 from J, leaving 12 bases between them. This CDR3 has 14 residues. CDR3 sequence reads: CASSSIRGPGELFF. CDR3 nucleotides: TGCGCCAGCAGCTCGATCAGGGGACCCGGGGAGCTGTTTTTT. Full variable domain (outside the CDR3, taken from reference TRBV5-1 and TRBJ2-2): KAGVTQTPRYLIKTRGQQVTLSCSPISGHRSVSWYQQTPGQGLQFLFEYFSETQRNKGNFPGRFSGRQFSNSRSEMNVSTLELGDSALYLCASSSIRGPGELFFGEGSRLTVL.

In regard to this clone: At one end the junction does not follow the germline gene, possibly because of a read error. The sample holds other DNA sequences that translate to the same CDR3. This rearrangement joins TRBV2 to TRBJ1-6, with D possibly TRBD1 on 5 matching bases. From germline, CDR1 is SNHLY and CDR2 FYNNEI. The CDR3 loop spans 16 amino acids. The CDR3 DNA follows: TGTGCCAGCAGGGGGGACTGGAGCTCCTATAATTCACCTCTCCACTTT. It codes for CASRGDWSSYNSPLHF.

V and J are TRBV11-2 and TRBJ2-5, with D unresolved. Trimming left V 1 base short and J 1 base short, with 10 bases between. CDR1 and CDR2 from the germline V gene are SGHAT and FQNNGV. CDR3 length: 15 amino acids. The CDR3 sequence is CASSLGPGGQETQYF. The CDR3 nucleotides are TGTGCCAGCAGCTTAGGGCCGGGTGGCCAAGAGACCCAGTACTTC.

This clone was recorded once. The chain is built from TRBV15 and TRBJ1-2; possible D gene TRBD1, 6 bases. This CDR3 is 15 amino acids long. Per the germline V gene, CDR1 is LNHNV and CDR2 is YYDKDF (reference sequence). Trimming took 8 bases from V and 0 from J, leaving 16 bases between them. CDR3 in amino acids: CATYGGLEANYGYTF. CDR3 nucleotide sequence: TGTGCCACCTATGGGGGCCTTGAAGCTAACTATGGCTACACCTTC. Filled out from reference TRBV15 and TRBJ1-2, the complete variable domain reads DAMVIQNPRYQVTQFGKPVTLSCSQTLNHNVMYWYQQKSSQAPKLLFHYYDKDFNNEADTPDNFQSRRPNTSFCFLDIRSPGLGDTAMYLCATYGGLEANYGYTFGSGTRLTVV.

J is TRBJ1-5 and V is TRBV5-5, with D unclear. Trimming left V 2 bases short and J 1 base short, with 10 bases between. The germline gives CDR1 SGHKS, CDR2 YYEKEE (reference sequence). This CDR3 spans 15 amino acids. The CDR3 sequence: CASSFGPGSNQPQHF. In nucleotides, the CDR3 is TGTGCCAGCAGCTTCGGACCGGGGAGCAATCAGCCCCAGCATTTT. Full variable domain (missing parts from reference TRBV5-5 and TRBJ1-5): DAGVTQSPTHLIKTRGQQVTLRCSPISGHKSVSWYQQVLGQGPQFIFQYYEKEERGRGNFPDRFSARQFPNYSSELNVNALLLGDSALYLCASSFGPGSNQPQHFGDGTRLSIL.

The sample holds a few counts of this clone. The chain combines TRBV4-3 with TRBJ2-1; tentatively, D is TRBD2 (5 bases). Deletions cut 0 bases from V and 8 bases from J, with 20 bases between. Germline CDR1 reads LGHNA; CDR2 reads YSLEER. The CDR3 covers 17 residues. CDR3: CASSQDVSRGLWDEQFF. The CDR3 DNA sequence: TGCGCCAGCAGCCAAGATGTGTCAAGAGGGTTGTGGGATGAGCAGTTCTTC.

The gene calls are TRBV9 and TRBJ1-6; D remains unclear. The CDR3 extends over 15 amino acids. V lost 0 bases and J 7 bases, leaving 11 bases between the germline ends. CDR1 is SGDLS, CDR2 YYNGEE, per germline. CDR3 bases: TGTGCCAGCAGCGTAGGCGTCCCACTGAATTCACCCCTCCACTTT. Its protein is CASSVGVPLNSPLHF.

This clone was seen a single time. This chain joins TRBV27 and TRBJ2-3; TRBD1 might be the D (6 bases). V shed 10 bases and J shed 1 base, with 18 bases lying between them. From germline, CDR1 is MNHEY and CDR2 SMNVEV (reference sequence). The CDR3 is 15 amino acids. The CDR3 spells CATNQKGVRTDTQYF. The CDR3 coding sequence is TGTGCCACCAACCAGAAGGGGGTACGCACAGATACGCAGTATTTT.

The chain employs TRBV6-6 and TRBJ1-2; 8 bases line up with TRBD1. Germline CDR1 reads MNHNY; CDR2 reads SVGAGI (reference sequence). V dropped 4 bases and J dropped 3; count of bases not matched to a gene: 7. This CDR3 region has 15 residues. CDR3 region: CASSLNRGGDYGYTF. As DNA, the CDR3 is TGTGCCAGCAGTTTGAACAGGGGGGGGGACTATGGCTACACCTTC.

V and J are TRBV7-9 and TRBJ1-1; D remains unclear. Germline V CDR1 and CDR2: SEHNR, FQNEAQ (reference sequence). The CDR3 spans 13 residues. Trimming left V 5 bases short and J 1 base short, with 8 bases between. The CDR3 nucleotides are TGTGCCAGCAGCCCCAGATCGAACACTGAAGCTTTCTTT. Translation: CASSPRSNTEAFF.

This chain links TRBV7-6 with TRBJ1-5; D is unresolved. The V and J ends lost 1 base and 5 bases respectively, with 9 bases between them. Looked up from germline, CDR1 is SGHVS and CDR2 is FNYEAQ. The CDR3 contains 14 residues. CDR3 sequence reads: CASSLELFDQPQHF. The CDR3 region has the DNA TGTGCCAGCAGCTTAGAATTATTCGATCAGCCCCAGCATTTT.

The V call is TRBV4-1, the J call TRBJ1-1; perhaps TRBD1 as D (5 bases). This CDR3 spans 15 amino acids. With 3 bases removed from V and 4 bases from J, the gap between germline ends came to 15 bases. Germline CDR1 MGHRA, CDR2 YSYEKL. The DNA for the CDR3 is TGCGCCAGCAGCCATGAAACAGGCACGGGCACTGAAGCTTTCTTT. Its translation is CASSHETGTGTEAFF.

The V and J genes are TRBV2 and TRBJ1-2, with a tentative D call TRBD1 (6 bases). Germline V lookup: CDR1 SNHLY, CDR2 FYNNEI. V was cut by 7 bases and J by 4 bases, with 13 bases left in between. The CDR3 totals 13 residues. DNA of the CDR3: TGTGCCAGCACCGGACAGATGGCCTATGGCTACACCTTC. Its translation is CASTGQMAYGYTF.

The chain is built from TRBV5-1 and TRBJ2-5, with 8 bases that match TRBD2. The CDR3 covers 15 residues. CDR1 and CDR2 from the germline V gene are SGHRS and YFSETQ. The junction had 9 bases not matched to a gene; V was cut back by 6 bases and J by 2 bases. CDR3 loop: CASTLVGGGQETQYF. DNA of the CDR3: TGCGCCAGCACCCTAGTAGGCGGGGGGCAAGAGACCCAGTACTTC.

This chain uses TRBV30 with TRBJ1-1; D ambiguous. CDR1 and CDR2 from the germline V gene are GTSNPN and SVGIG (reference sequence). The length of the CDR3 is 13 residues. Trimming took 0 bases from V and 1 from J, leaving 6 bases between them. In nucleotides, the CDR3 is TGTGCCTGGAGTGTCTCGTGGAACACTGAAGCTTTCTTT. The encoded protein is CAWSVSWNTEAFF.

This rearrangement joins TRBV7-6 to TRBJ2-3; possibly TRBD1 for D (5 bases). The CDR3 has 14 amino acids. With 5 bases removed from V and 3 bases from J, the gap between germline ends came to 12 bases. Looked up from germline, CDR1 is SGHVS and CDR2 is FNYEAQ. CDR3 sequence: CASSGRTSTDTQYF. CDR3 coding DNA: TGTGCCAGCAGCGGTCGGACATCGACAGATACGCAGTATTTT. Filled out from reference TRBV7-6 and TRBJ2-3, the complete variable domain reads GAGVSQSPRYKVTKRGQDVALRCDPISGHVSLYWYRQALGQGPEFLTYFNYEAQQDKSGLPNDRFSAERPEGSISTLTIQRTEQRDSAMYRCASSGRTSTDTQYFGPGTRLTVL.

The sample holds a few counts of this clone. The genes are TRBV2 and TRBJ2-6, with 12 bases fitting TRBD1. Germline trimming cut 6 bases from V and 1 base from J; bases unmatched to any gene: 1. CDR1 and CDR2 from the germline V gene are SNHLY and FYNNEI. The CDR3 runs 16 residues. In nucleotides, the CDR3 is TGTGCCAGCAGGGGACAGGGGGCATCTGGGGCCAACGTCCTGACTTTC. It translates to CASRGQGASGANVLTF. Looking up the rest from reference TRBV2 and TRBJ2-6 gives the full variable domain: EPEVTQTPSHQVTQMGQEVILRCVPISNHLYFYWYRQILGQKVEFLVSFYNNEISEKSEIFDDQFSVERPDGSNFTLKIRSTKLEDSAMYFCASRGQGASGANVLTFGAGSRLTVL.

This chain joins TRBV2 and TRBJ1-5; 8 nucleotides agree with TRBD1. CDR3 length: 13 amino acids. Germline values: CDR1 SNHLY, CDR2 FYNNEI. V gave up 8 bases and J gave up 5 bases; unmatched junction bases: 5. The CDR3, as DNA: TGTGCCAGCGGCGGGACAGGTGATCAGCCCCAGCATTTT. Residues: CASGGTGDQPQHF.

The rearrangement links TRBV19 to TRBJ2-7, with TRBD1 as a possible D gene (6 bases). CDR1 and CDR2 (germline): LNHDA, SQIVND (reference sequence). The V end was cut by 2 bases, the J end by 1 base, with 9 bases between. This CDR3 has 14 amino acids. The CDR3 is CASSIIGTSYEQYF. The CDR3 coding sequence is TGTGCCAGTAGTATAATAGGGACATCCTACGAGCAGTACTTC.

The rearrangement links TRBV11-1 to TRBJ1-1; D unclear. Trimming removed 5 bases at V and 4 bases at J, with 17 bases between. Looked up from germline, CDR1 is SGHAT and CDR2 is FQDESV (reference sequence). This CDR3 is 15 amino acids long. For the CDR3, the DNA is TGTGCCAGCAGCCCCGTCGCCGTGGGGAGCACTGAAGCTTTCTTT. Translated, it gives CASSPVAVGSTEAFF.

This chain connects TRBV28 to TRBJ1-5; D gene unclear. Germline V CDR1 and CDR2: MDHEN, SYDVKM. The CDR3 contains 12 residues. V lost 4 bases, J lost 4 bases, and 5 bases lay in between. The CDR3 protein is CASSSLNQPQHF. The CDR3, as DNA: TGTGCCAGCAGTTCCCTAAATCAGCCCCAGCATTTT.

The chain carries TRBV2 and TRBJ1-1; D is unresolved. CDR3 length: 12 residues. V was cut by 6 bases and J by 7 bases, with 12 bases left in between. CDR1 is SNHLY and CDR2 is FYNNEI in the germline V gene. Here the CDR3 DNA reads TGTGCCAGCAGCCGTCCTTCCGGTGAAGCTTTCTTT. Its protein product is CASSRPSGEAFF.

This chain uses TRBV19 with TRBJ2-1, with D maybe TRBD1 (6 bases). CDR1 and CDR2 from the germline V gene are LNHDA and SQIVND (reference sequence). CDR3 size: 15 residues. Trimming cost V 10 bases and J 0 bases, with 16 bases left between them. DNA of the CDR3: TGTGCCACCTTGGACAGTCGGAGCTCCTACAATGAGCAGTTCTTC. Translated: CATLDSRSSYNEQFF.

The sample holds one count of this clone. CDR3 loop: CASSPETQSDSSGNTIYF. CDR3 bases: TGTGCCAGCTCCCCCGAAACCCAATCGGACAGCTCTGGAAACACCATATATTTT. This rearrangement joins TRBV18 to TRBJ1-3; TRBD1 is a possible D gene (6 bases). The CDR3 has 18 amino acids. The V end was cut by 6 bases, the J end by 0 bases, with 21 bases between. Germline-derived CDR1 and CDR2 are KGHSH and LQKENI.

The chain has TRBV29-1 and TRBJ1-2; TRBD1 agrees at 9 bases. Germline V gene data show CDR1 as SQVTM and CDR2 as ANQGSEA. V shed 6 bases and J 4 bases; nucleotides not matched to a gene: 3. The CDR3 loop spans 12 amino acids. The CDR3 is CSVATGGYGYTF. CDR3 nucleotides: TGCAGCGTAGCGACAGGGGGCTATGGCTACACCTTC. Looking up the rest from reference TRBV29-1 and TRBJ1-2 gives the full variable domain: SAVISQKPSRDICQRGTSLTIQCQVDSQVTMMFWYRQQPGQSLTLIATANQGSEATYESGFVIDKFPISRPNLTFSTLTVSNMSPEDSSIYLCSVATGGYGYTFGSGTRLTVV.

The chain combines TRBV5-4 with TRBJ2-1; 15 bases fit TRBD2. Germline V gene data show CDR1 as SGHNT and CDR2 as YYREEE (reference sequence). The CDR3 covers 16 residues. With 4 bases clipped from V and 9 bases from J, the junction kept 8 bases outside the gene matches. CDR3 region: CASSPRTSGGAGEQFF. The CDR3 DNA sequence: TGTGCCAGCAGCCCCAGGACTAGCGGGGGGGCTGGTGAGCAGTTCTTC.